The present T cell receptor (beta chain) was sequenced within a study of cytomegalovirus exposure and HLA in healthy donors. Regarding the study as a whole: It was reportedly the case that the classifier diagnosed cytomegalovirus status with high specificity and sensitivity. Researchers reported that three CMV-associated chains were confirmed in vitro as CMV antigen-specific.

This clone has only a few counts. Its matching antigen is unknown. Sequencing used immunoSEQ multiplex PCR; TCRdb keeps in-frame clones, though not all of them. The data show about 360,000 clones, 86% seen once. The V segment lost 5 bases and the J segment 5 bases; nucleotides outside the gene matches: 8. CDR1 SSHAT and CDR2 FNYEAQ come from the germline V gene (reference sequence). The CDR3 spans 15 residues. This chain connects TRBV7-7 to TRBJ2-2; 7 bases line up with TRBD1. The sample consisted of PBMCs. This receptor was taken from a woman aged 18 to 35 in good health and CMV-seronegative. DNA for the CDR3: TGTGCCAGCAGCCCTCGACAGGGTACTACCGGGGAGCTGTTTTTT. It is translated as CASSPRQGTTGELFF.